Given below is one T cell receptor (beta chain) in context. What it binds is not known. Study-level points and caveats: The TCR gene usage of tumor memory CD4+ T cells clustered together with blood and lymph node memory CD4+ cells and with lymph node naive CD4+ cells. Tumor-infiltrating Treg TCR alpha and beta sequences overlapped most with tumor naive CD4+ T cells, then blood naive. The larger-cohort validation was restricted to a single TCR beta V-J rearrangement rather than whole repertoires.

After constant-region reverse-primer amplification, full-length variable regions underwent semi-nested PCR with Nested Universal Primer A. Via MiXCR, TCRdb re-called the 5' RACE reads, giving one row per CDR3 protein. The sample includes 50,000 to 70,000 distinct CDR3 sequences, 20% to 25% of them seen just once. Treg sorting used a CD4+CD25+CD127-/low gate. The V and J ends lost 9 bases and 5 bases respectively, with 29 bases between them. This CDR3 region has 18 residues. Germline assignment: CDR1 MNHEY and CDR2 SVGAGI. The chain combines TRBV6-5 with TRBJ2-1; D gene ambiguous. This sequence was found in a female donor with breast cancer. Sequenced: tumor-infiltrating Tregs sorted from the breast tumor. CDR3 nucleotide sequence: TGTGCCAGAGATCAGGCTTGTGAGCTGTTGGGTACCCACAATGAGCAGTTCTTC. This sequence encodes CARDQACELLGTHNEQFF.